The rows below give T cell receptor beta chains drawn from one sample of a study of Ad26.COV2.S vaccination and SARS-CoV-2 variants. Some clones are missing from TCRdb's copy, which holds only in-frame ones; the method was immunoSEQ multiplex PCR. Of some 340,000 clones in the sample, about 82% are singletons; the top ten hold approximately 2.1%. The material sequenced was peripheral blood, taken in a trial of Ad26.COV2.S vaccine versus placebo. The source is a person aged 18 to 59 who received the Ad26.COV2.S COVID-19 vaccine or a placebo. CDR3s include the opening cysteine and the closing phenylalanine or tryptophan. Size is omitted from some rows. Given values are once, few, many or a class for expanded clones.

abundance	v_gene	len	CDR3aa
NA	TRBV19	14	CASSRGEITDTQYF
NA	TRBV20-1	11	CSAATYNEQFF
NA	TRBV5-1	13	CASSSGGNNEQFF
NA	TRBV5-1	16	CASSLLGVESTGELFF
once	TRBV5-1	14	CASRYATTNEKLFF
NA	TRBV4-1	16	CASSQSPGQGNEKLFF
NA	TRBV7-2	16	CASSLSPAGTNEKLFF
once	TRBV11-2	14	CASSSYRGLTEAFF
once	TRBV28	13	CASSPREIRGYTF
NA	TRBV19	15	CASSMVLAPYNEQFF
NA	TRBV25-1	15	CASSAEGGVLTEAFF
NA	TRBV10-3	15	CAIRDRDRGQETQYF
NA	TRBV7-2	15	CASRADRANTGELFF
NA	TRBV5-8	12	CASSRSAETQYF
NA	TRBV10-3	14	CAIRATGSSYEQYF
NA	TRBV5-1	13	CASSQDMNYGYTF
NA	TRBV14	10	CASSQPEQFF
NA	TRBV5-5	16	CASSFRLAGVPYEQYF
few	TRBV5-1	16	CASSLDGYSGANVLTF
NA	TRBV6-6	13	CASSYSGYNEQFF
NA	TRBV21-1	16	CASSGPGTDSSYEQYF
NA	TRBV4-1	16	CASSQDASGGSETQYF
NA	TRBV5-1	14	CASSWDSSDSPLHF
NA	TRBV10-3	22	CAIRHSTAGGSLGERVNYGYTF
NA	TRBV4-1	15	CASSQEGQGGQPQHF
NA	TRBV3-1/TRBV3-2	16	CASSQEALVGANVLTF
NA	TRBV9	14	CASSAGSSNYGYTF
NA	TRBV5-8	13	CASSLGTNEKLFF
few	TRBV15	14	CATSRGRGLAPLHF
NA	TRBV11-3	14	CASSLRQTGQGYTF
NA	TRBV5-1	16	CASAPIPGQGSYEQYF
NA	TRBV11-2	16	CASSFIGDRITDTQYF
NA	TRBV27	13	CASKLGVFYEQYF
NA	TRBV28	15	CASSPPPAGGYGYTF
NA	TRBV5-1	13	CASSGQGIYEQYF
NA	TRBV28	15	CASSLGQGSNQPQHF
NA	TRBV27	15	CASSFEGGYNSPLHF
NA	TRBV2	16	CASSGVGRLGGQPQHF
few	TRBV10-3	14	CAISRQGADQPQHF
NA	TRBV2	13	CASSALTLYEQYF
once	TRBV11-2	15	CASSLGLAGNYEQYF